This T cell receptor (beta chain) was captured by sequencing in a study of blood T cell repertoires in COVID-19. Study overall: Sites across the United States, Italy and Spain contributed samples from acute and convalescent COVID-19. PBMCs, B-cell-depleted T cells, or T cells provided the cDNA or gDNA that made up the material.

This study enrolled people aged about 18 to 100 from around 25 US geographic areas. Germline assignment: CDR1 SEHNR and CDR2 FQNEAQ (reference sequence). The V gene lost 7 bases and the J gene lost 4 bases, with 10 bases spanning the gap. CDR3 length equals 13 residues. How the authors handled the data: Estimation of nucleated cell counts was performed using reference gene primer amplification. Profiling relied on immunoSEQ multiplex PCR, and the TCRdb table lists in-frame clones only, not all of them. V and J calls and clone size are those listed in that table; D and trimming were worked out from the DNA. The table has 180,000 or so clones, around 88% seen once; the top ten hold 5% to 7%. The table lists this clone with a few counts.

This clonotype originated in a man aged 40-49 years with acute COVID-19. This chain joins TRBV7-9 and TRBJ2-2; D perhaps matches TRBD2 (5 bases). The sequenced material came from PBMCs or T cells enriched from blood (not recorded which). CDR3 sequence: CASNSGFTGELFF. The CDR3 DNA sequence: TGTGCCAGCAACTCGGGATTCACCGGGGAGCTGTTTTTT.